Listed here are 13 T cell receptor beta chains from one sample, sequenced in a study of blood T cells in healthy people across ages. A sample-barcoded 5' primer and a J-beta primer mix were used in a second PCR of roughly 7 to 11 cycles. One entry per CDR3 protein, called by TCRdb with MiXCR from the 5' RACE reads. In the table there are hundreds of thousands of distinct CDR3 sequences, over 40% of which are singletons. The sample comprised blood. The receptor set was obtained from an older man in good health.

The V gene is TRBV7-2, the J gene TRBJ2-1; 8 bases agree with TRBD2. Trimming at V came to 2 bases and at J to 3 bases, leaving 12 bases not matched to a gene. This CDR3 has 18 residues. The germline CDR1 and CDR2 sequences are SGHTA and FQGNSA. As DNA, the CDR3 is TGTGCCAGCAGCTTAAACAGCGGGGGCATCTCGGGCTACAATGAGCAGTTCTTC. It codes for CASSLNSGGISGYNEQFF.

The genes are TRBV12-3 or TRBV12-4 and TRBJ2-3; D unresolved. The CDR3 is 13 residues long. V gave up 6 bases and J gave up 4 bases, with 11 bases separating them. CDR3 sequence (DNA): TGTGCCAGCAGCATAGGGTACGCAGATACGCAGTATTTT. Translating it yields CASSIGYADTQYF.

The gene calls are TRBV3-1 and TRBJ1-4, with D perhaps matching TRBD1 (5 bases). V was pared by 4 bases and J by 3 bases, with 9 bases between. Per the germline V gene, CDR1 is LGHDT and CDR2 is YNNKEL (reference sequence). This CDR3 spans 14 amino acids. The CDR3 DNA reads as TGTGCCAGCAGCCGTGACAGCCCTAATGAAAAACTGTTTTTT. The encoded protein is CASSRDSPNEKLFF.

The chain uses TRBV11-2 and TRBJ2-5; D assignment may be TRBD1 or TRBD2 (5 bases each). The CDR3 loop spans 17 amino acids. The V and J ends lost 6 bases and 1 base respectively, with 21 bases between them. CDR1 and CDR2 from the germline V gene are SGHAT and FQNNGV. The CDR3 DNA sequence: TGTGCCAGCAGTCCACGGCCGGGACGGACCTCCCAAGAGACCCAGTACTTC. Protein product: CASSPRPGRTSQETQYF.

As to this clonotype: A much larger clone lies a single base off, so this may be a read error. This chain links TRBV4-3 with TRBJ2-5; D may match TRBD1 or TRBD2 (5 bases each). The J call may be wrong; the DNA end is better matched by TRBJ2-7. Germline CDR1 is LGHNA and CDR2 is YSLEER. This CDR3 region has 15 residues. DNA for the CDR3: TGCGCCAGCAGCCCAGATCGGGGCATTACAAGCGAGCAGTACTTC. Translating it yields CASSPDRGITSEQYF.

V is TRBV6-1 and J is TRBJ2-4; 7 bases map to TRBD1. The ends lost 10 bases at V and 4 bases at J; junction bases unmatched: 7. The CDR3 spans 13 residues. The germline V gene encodes CDR1 MNHNS and CDR2 SASEGT. The CDR3 coding sequence is TGTGCCACCGGATGGACAGGAAAAAACATTCAGTACTTC. Protein sequence: CATGWTGKNIQYF.

The rearrangement links TRBV5-1 to TRBJ2-6; TRBD1 agrees at 8 bases. J was trimmed by 2 bases and V by 4 bases; bases with no gene match: 2. In germline, CDR1 is SGHRS, CDR2 YFSETQ. This CDR3 spans 15 amino acids. In DNA, the CDR3 is TGCGCCAGCAGCCAGGGACAGGCTGGGGCCAACGTCCTGACTTTC. Translating gives CASSQGQAGANVLTF.

This chain joins TRBV6-5 and TRBJ2-4; D call uncertain. The J call is uncertain, as TRBJ2-7 better fits the DNA end. The germline V gene has CDR1 MNHEY and CDR2 SVGAGI. The CDR3 has 14 amino acids. The CDR3 here is CASSTWPTPYEQYF. Written as DNA, the CDR3 is TGTGCCAGCAGTACCTGGCCAACTCCCTACGAGCAGTACTTC.

This chain joins TRBV28 and TRBJ2-1; 9 nucleotides line up with TRBD2. This CDR3 is 15 amino acids long. Germline CDR1 is MDHEN and CDR2 is SYDVKM. J lost 9 bases, V lost 1 base, and 7 bases had no gene match. The CDR3 region has the DNA TGTGCCAGCAGTTTATATAAGCGGGGGGTAGGTGAGCAGTTCTTC. Protein product: CASSLYKRGVGEQFF.

The V gene is TRBV19, the J gene TRBJ1-5; a weak D match, TRBD1 (5 bases). This CDR3 is 13 amino acids long. The V end was cut by 6 bases, the J end by 7 bases, with 13 bases between. Germline lookup yields CDR1 LNHDA and CDR2 SQIVND (reference sequence). This CDR3 is CASSGPGKQPQHF. CDR3 bases: TGTGCCAGTAGCGGACCAGGGAAGCAGCCCCAGCATTTT.

This clonotype was seen at least ten times. V gene TRBV5-1 combines with J gene TRBJ2-3; 7 nucleotides match TRBD2. Germline CDR1 SGHRS, CDR2 YFSETQ. J lost 9 bases, V lost 3 bases, and 13 bases had no gene match. The CDR3 has 15 residues. The CDR3 is CASSSPGLPIETQYF. CDR3 DNA: TGCGCCAGCAGCTCACCGGGACTACCTATTGAGACGCAGTATTTT. Looking up the rest from reference TRBV5-1 and TRBJ2-3 gives the full variable domain: KAGVTQTPRYLIKTRGQQVTLSCSPISGHRSVSWYQQTPGQGLQFLFEYFSETQRNKGNFPGRFSGRQFSNSRSEMNVSTLELGDSALYLCASSSPGLPIETQYFGPGTRLTVL.

This clonotype was counted only a few times. The gene calls are TRBV3-1 and TRBJ1-2; 7 bases match TRBD1. The junction had 9 bases not matched to a gene; V was cut back by 4 bases and J by 4 bases. Germline-derived CDR1 and CDR2 are LGHDT and YNNKEL (reference sequence). The CDR3 is 15 amino acids. CDR3 in amino acids: CASSPQRQGGYGYTF. CDR3 DNA: TGTGCCAGCAGCCCTCAACGACAGGGTGGCTATGGCTACACCTTC.

The genes are TRBV6-1 and TRBJ2-7, with no clear D. Germline V CDR1 and CDR2: MNHNS, SASEGT. The V end lost 3 bases, the J end lost 2 bases, and 8 bases lay between the germline ends. The CDR3 is 13 residues long. As DNA, the CDR3 is TGTGCCAGCAGTGAGGGGTCCCCCTACGAGCAGTACTTC. This translates into CASSEGSPYEQYF.